The 4 T cell receptor beta chains below were found in one sample sequenced in a study of blood T cell repertoires in COVID-19. Produced via immunoSEQ multiplex PCR; TCRdb's table is partial and in-frame only. The sample shows 180,000 or so clones, around 86% of them seen only once. Sequences were obtained from peripheral blood. These TCRs come from a man aged 70 or older with acute or convalescent COVID-19.

The chain uses TRBV23-1 and TRBJ1-1; D is perhaps TRBD1 (6 bases). Being an ORF, TRBV23-1 has a function that is uncertain. There are 10 residues in the CDR3. The germline V and J ends were trimmed by 9 bases and 10 bases, with 12 bases remaining between them. The CDR3 DNA sequence: TGCGCCAGGCGGACAGAGGGAGCTTTCTTT. The encoded protein is CARRTEGAFF.

The chain links TRBV9 to TRBJ2-6; D might be TRBD1 (5 bases). V lost 3 bases, J lost 2 bases, and 9 bases lay in between. Per the germline V gene, CDR1 is SGDLS and CDR2 is YYNGEE. The CDR3 is made up of 15 amino acids. CDR3 coding DNA: TGTGCCAGCAGCGCCCAAGGGGCTGGGGCCAACGTCCTGACTTTC. This codes for CASSAQGAGANVLTF.

The V call is TRBV7-9, the J call TRBJ2-3; TRBD2 might be the D (6 bases). The CDR3 runs 12 residues. V gave up 3 bases and J gave up 5 bases, with 6 bases separating them. The germline V gene has CDR1 SEHNR and CDR2 FQNEAQ (reference sequence). The CDR3 DNA sequence: TGTGCCAGCAGCTTTAGCGGAGATACGCAGTATTTT. It is translated as CASSFSGDTQYF.

The chain couples TRBV6-4 to TRBJ2-1, with TRBD2 identical over 11 bases. Trimming at V came to 4 bases and at J to 3 bases, leaving 2 bases not matched to a gene. The CDR3 has 15 residues. Germline V CDR1 and CDR2: MRHNA, SNTAGT. The CDR3 bases are TGTGCCAGCAGTGTCCTAGCGGGAGGCTACAATGAGCAGTTCTTC. Encoded protein: CASSVLAGGYNEQFF.